This TCR beta chain is drawn from a study of T-cell reconstitution after alpha-beta-depleted transplantation in children. This clonotype has more than one count but fewer than ten. The CDR3 loop spans 17 amino acids. Germline loops: CDR1 SGHRS, CDR2 YFSETQ. The trim removed 4 bases at V and 4 bases at J, leaving 9 bases unmatched. Unique molecular identifiers were incorporated when the TCRbeta library was constructed. MiXCR was run by TCRdb on the PCR reads, yielding one entry per CDR3 protein. The table records about 340,000 distinct CDR3 sequences, under 13% of them present only once. Sequenced material: PBMCs from the stem cell graft donor, taken from the stem cell graft. The chain combines TRBV5-1 with TRBJ2-5; the match to TRBD2 covers 14 bases. The sequence came from a human donor who donated a stem cell graft to a child with acute lymphoblastic leukemia. CDR3 sequence: CASSHGTSGSNGETQYF. CDR3 DNA sequence: TGCGCCAGCAGCCACGGGACTAGCGGGAGTAACGGAGAGACCCAGTACTTC.